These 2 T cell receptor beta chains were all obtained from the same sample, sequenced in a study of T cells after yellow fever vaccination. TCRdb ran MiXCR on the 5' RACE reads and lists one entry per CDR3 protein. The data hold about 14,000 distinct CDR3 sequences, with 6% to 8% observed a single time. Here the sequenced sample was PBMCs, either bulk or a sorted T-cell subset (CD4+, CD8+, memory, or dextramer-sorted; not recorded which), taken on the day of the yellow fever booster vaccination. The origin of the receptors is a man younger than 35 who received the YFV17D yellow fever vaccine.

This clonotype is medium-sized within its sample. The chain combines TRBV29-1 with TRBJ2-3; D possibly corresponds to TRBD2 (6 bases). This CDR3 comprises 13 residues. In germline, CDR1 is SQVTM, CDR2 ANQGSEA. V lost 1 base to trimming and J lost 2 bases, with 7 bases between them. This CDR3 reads CSVEAGVTDTQYF. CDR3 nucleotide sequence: TGCAGCGTTGAAGCGGGGGTCACAGATACGCAGTATTTT.

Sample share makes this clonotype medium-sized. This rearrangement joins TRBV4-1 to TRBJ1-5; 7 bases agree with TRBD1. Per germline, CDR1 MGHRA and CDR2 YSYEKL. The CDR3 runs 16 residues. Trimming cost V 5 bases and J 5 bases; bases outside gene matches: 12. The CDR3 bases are TGCGCCAGCAGCTTACGACAGGGCAGGGGGTATCAGCCCCAGCATTTT. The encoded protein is CASSLRQGRGYQPQHF.